This passage covers 28 T cell receptor beta chains from one sample sequenced in a study of shared clonotypes between healthy human individuals. Naive CD8 cells lacked CD45RO, underwent positive selection for CCR7 and left out terminally differentiated effector memory CD45RA+ cells. Only in-frame clones appear in the TCRdb table, and some are missing; sequencing was by immunoSEQ multiplex PCR. The sample includes millions of clones, about 93% of them seen just once. What was sequenced was naive CD8+ T cells from PBMCs. The receptors stem from a man aged 18 to 30 in good health. Some clones in this sample may be carry-over from other donors' samples.

This chain uses TRBV7-8 with TRBJ1-4; D call uncertain. The V and J ends lost 5 bases and 0 bases respectively, with 10 bases between them. The CDR3 extends over 15 amino acids. Per germline, CDR1 SGHVS and CDR2 FQNEAQ. The CDR3 coding sequence is TGTGCCAGCAGCCCCGGAGTTGCAACTAATGAAAAACTGTTTTTT. The encoded protein is CASSPGVATNEKLFF.

The chain carries TRBV4-1 and TRBJ2-7, with 10 bases lining up with TRBD1. CDR1 is MGHRA and CDR2 is YSYEKL in the germline V gene. V trimming: 1 base; J trimming: 3 bases; junction bases outside the gene matches: 3. CDR3 length equals 15 residues. The CDR3 sequence is CASSQGQGANYEQYF. The CDR3 DNA follows: TGCGCCAGCAGCCAAGGACAGGGGGCGAACTACGAGCAGTACTTC.

This clone has only a few counts. The chain carries TRBV7-9 and TRBJ2-1; no clear D gene. From germline, CDR1 is SEHNR and CDR2 FQNEAQ (reference sequence). The CDR3 loop spans 12 amino acids. The germline V and J ends were trimmed by 1 base and 9 bases, with 7 bases remaining between them. The CDR3 region is CASSLEASEQFF. The CDR3, as DNA: TGTGCCAGCAGCTTAGAAGCTAGTGAGCAGTTCTTC.

The chain couples TRBV2 to TRBJ2-5; TRBD1 matches 8 bases. V lost 6 bases to trimming and J lost 2 bases; unmatched junction nucleotides: 8. This CDR3 spans 15 amino acids. Germline CDR1 SNHLY, CDR2 FYNNEI. CDR3 nucleotide sequence: TGTGCCAGCAGCGACTTCAACAGGGGGCAAGAGACCCAGTACTTC. It codes for CASSDFNRGQETQYF.

V usage is TRBV27 and J usage is TRBJ2-7, with D perhaps TRBD2 (7 bases). The CDR3 covers 17 residues. The V and J ends lost 5 bases and 5 bases respectively, with 25 bases between them. Germline CDR1 is MNHEY and CDR2 is SMNVEV (reference sequence). The CDR3 protein is CASSLLWEGGLGHEQYF. For the CDR3, the DNA is TGTGCCAGCAGTCTCCTCTGGGAGGGGGGCCTAGGCCACGAGCAGTACTTC.

This chain links TRBV2 with TRBJ1-4; tentatively, D is TRBD1 (5 bases). Germline V lookup: CDR1 SNHLY, CDR2 FYNNEI. V shed 5 bases and J shed 2 bases, with 18 bases lying between them. This CDR3 region has 17 residues. CDR3 region: CASSPLPTGATNEKLFF. In DNA form, the CDR3 reads TGTGCCAGCAGTCCCCTCCCGACTGGGGCGACTAATGAAAAACTGTTTTTT.

On this clone itself: Different DNA sequences within this sample yield the same CDR3. As DNA, the CDR3 is TGTGCCAGCAGCTTGGGGCTAGCGGGACTCTACGAGCAGTACTTC. Its translation is CASSLGLAGLYEQYF. The rearrangement joins TRBV7-9 to TRBJ2-7; 9 nucleotides agree with TRBD2. This CDR3 region has 15 residues. Germline V gene sequence: CDR1 SEHNR, CDR2 FQNEAQ (reference sequence). The trim removed 3 bases at V and 3 bases at J, leaving 6 bases unmatched.

V gene TRBV7-9 combines with J gene TRBJ2-1; D gene unclear. The germline V gene encodes CDR1 SEHNR and CDR2 FQNEAQ (reference sequence). The CDR3 has 13 amino acids. V shed 0 bases and J shed 9 bases, with 9 bases lying between them. CDR3 DNA sequence: TGTGCCAGCAGCTTAGCCCCCAGAGGTGAGCAGTTCTTC. This sequence encodes CASSLAPRGEQFF.

CDR3 amino acids: CAISGGENTEAFF. DNA for the CDR3: TGTGCCATCAGTGGAGGGGAAAACACTGAAGCTTTCTTT. The chain links TRBV10-3 to TRBJ1-1; D is perhaps TRBD1 (5 bases). CDR3 length: 13 amino acids. The germline V gene has CDR1 ENHRY and CDR2 SYGVKD. V was pared by 4 bases and J by 2 bases, with 8 bases between.

The V gene is TRBV9, the J gene TRBJ1-3, with no clear D. The CDR3 is 16 amino acids. Between the trimmed V and J ends, which lost 0 bases and 0 bases, there was a span of 10 bases. Germline loops: CDR1 SGDLS, CDR2 YYNGEE. The CDR3 protein is CASSVGSIRSGNTIYF. DNA of the CDR3: TGTGCCAGCAGCGTAGGCTCCATCCGCTCTGGAAACACCATATATTTT.

The genes are TRBV10-3 and TRBJ2-7; a weak D match, TRBD2 (6 bases). The CDR3 is 13 residues long. Deletions cut 6 bases from V and 3 bases from J, with 12 bases between. In germline, CDR1 is ENHRY, CDR2 SYGVKD. The CDR3 sequence: CAIRGQGGYEQYF. CDR3 bases: TGTGCCATCAGGGGGCAGGGAGGCTACGAGCAGTACTTC.

The chain links TRBV5-5 to TRBJ2-7; D not certain. Germline CDR1 is SGHKS and CDR2 is YYEKEE (reference sequence). V was clipped by 4 bases and J by 4 bases, with 12 bases between them. CDR3 length equals 13 residues. CDR3 nucleotides: TGTGCCAGCAGCCCCACTATGAGGTACGAGCAGTACTTC. It yields the protein CASSPTMRYEQYF.

The rearrangement joins TRBV27 to TRBJ2-1; no definite D call. Trimming stripped 6 bases from V and 0 bases from J, with 6 bases between. Germline V gives CDR1 MNHEY, CDR2 SMNVEV (reference sequence). The CDR3 is 13 residues long. CDR3 amino acids: CASSYTSYNEQFF. The CDR3 DNA reads as TGTGCCAGCAGCTATACCTCCTACAATGAGCAGTTCTTC.

This rearrangement joins TRBV27 to TRBJ1-2; the D gene is possibly TRBD1 (6 bases). With 2 bases removed from V and 4 bases from J, the gap between germline ends came to 11 bases. Germline V gene data show CDR1 as MNHEY and CDR2 as SMNVEV (reference sequence). The CDR3 is made up of 14 amino acids. For the CDR3, the DNA is TGTGCCAGCAGTTTAGGGGGACACAGCTATGGCTACACCTTC. This gives the protein CASSLGGHSYGYTF.

This clone was detected once. The DNA for the CDR3 is TGTGCCAGTAGTACCATCGCGGGACTAGCGGGAGACGAGCAGTACTTC. Translated: CASSTIAGLAGDEQYF. The J gene is TRBJ2-7, the V gene TRBV19, with 14 bases identical to TRBD2. The CDR3 is 16 amino acids. The germline gives CDR1 LNHDA, CDR2 SQIVND (reference sequence). V lost 4 bases, J lost 5 bases, and 7 bases stayed unmatched.

The chain has TRBV4-1 and TRBJ1-1, with D perhaps matching TRBD1 (6 bases). The length of the CDR3 is 14 residues. Germline V CDR1 and CDR2: MGHRA, YSYEKL. V was pared by 4 bases and J by 1 base, with 10 bases between. The CDR3 bases are TGCGCCAGCAGCCTTCGGACAGAGAACACTGAAGCTTTCTTT. Protein product: CASSLRTENTEAFF.

The V and J genes are TRBV6-5 and TRBJ1-2; unclear D gene. Trimming removed 0 bases from V and 4 bases from J, with 15 bases in between. Germline V gene sequence: CDR1 MNHEY, CDR2 SVGAGI. The CDR3 spans 16 residues. The CDR3, as DNA: TGTGCCAGCAGTTACTCGTACACACTGGCGAGCTATGGCTACACCTTC. Protein: CASSYSYTLASYGYTF.

This clone showed up just a few times. V usage is TRBV11-2 and J usage is TRBJ1-1; the D is unclear. CDR3 length equals 12 residues. V lost 5 bases and J lost 7, with 11 bases in between. Germline CDR1 and CDR2: SGHAT and FQNNGV. In DNA form, the CDR3 reads TGTGCCAGCAGCCCGTACAAAGGTGAAGCTTTCTTT. It specifies CASSPYKGEAFF.

This clone was recorded once. The gene calls are TRBV7-9 and TRBJ2-1, with 13 bases matching TRBD2. In germline, CDR1 is SEHNR, CDR2 FQNEAQ (reference sequence). Trimming at V came to 5 bases and at J to 2 bases, leaving 6 bases not matched to a gene. This CDR3 spans 17 amino acids. The CDR3 spells CASSQGLAGPPYNEQFF. The CDR3 nucleotides read TGTGCCAGCAGCCAGGGACTAGCGGGACCCCCCTACAATGAGCAGTTCTTC.

The chain has TRBV6-6 and TRBJ2-2, with 9 bases lining up with TRBD2. CDR3 length equals 14 residues. Germline values: CDR1 MNHNY, CDR2 SVGAGI (reference sequence). Trimming removed 7 bases from V and 5 bases from J; junction bases left unmatched: 5. CDR3 sequence reads: CASNSGRGTGELFF. The CDR3 region has the DNA TGTGCCAGCAATAGCGGGAGAGGTACCGGGGAGCTGTTTTTT.

V gene TRBV9 combines with J gene TRBJ2-3, with D possibly matching TRBD2 (6 bases). V was shortened by 3 bases and J by 1 base, with 15 bases between the two germline ends. Germline CDR1 reads SGDLS; CDR2 reads YYNGEE. CDR3 length: 16 residues. The CDR3 DNA reads as TGTGCCAGCAGCGAACCCCGGGAGTGGGGCACAGATACGCAGTATTTT. It translates to CASSEPREWGTDTQYF.

The chain recombines TRBV27 with TRBJ2-7, with 8 bases fitting TRBD1. After removal of 3 bases from V and 3 bases from J, the junction contained 7 bases not matched to a gene. The CDR3 runs to 15 residues. The germline V gene encodes CDR1 MNHEY and CDR2 SMNVEV (reference sequence). The CDR3 protein is CASSLGPQGDYEQYF. CDR3 nucleotides: TGTGCCAGCAGTTTGGGCCCACAGGGGGACTACGAGCAGTACTTC.

The chain recombines TRBV29-1 with TRBJ2-3; tentatively, D is TRBD1 (5 bases). CDR1 is SQVTM and CDR2 is ANQGSEA in the germline V gene. The CDR3 covers 14 residues. V lost 7 bases to trimming and J lost 6 bases, with 20 bases between them. CDR3 loop: CSARPGSLYDTQYF. The CDR3 region has the DNA TGCAGCGCCCGCCCAGGGTCCCTTTACGATACGCAGTATTTT.

This clone was seen just once. The V and J genes are TRBV19 and TRBJ2-7; maybe TRBD2 (7 bases). Trimming left V 7 bases short and J 4 bases short, with 20 bases between. Germline CDR1 and CDR2: LNHDA and SQIVND (reference sequence). The CDR3 totals 15 residues. Here the CDR3 DNA reads TGTGCCAGTACCGGGGGGACACAAGGTCCTTACGAGCAGTACTTC. It yields the protein CASTGGTQGPYEQYF.

This chain uses TRBV9 with TRBJ2-2; TRBD1 matches at 7 bases. Germline assignment: CDR1 SGDLS and CDR2 YYNGEE. The V gene end was trimmed by 3 bases and the J gene end by 2 bases; junction bases not matched to a gene: 10. The CDR3 is made up of 17 amino acids. The CDR3 is CASSDQTGVANTGELFF. In DNA, the CDR3 is TGTGCCAGCAGCGATCAAACAGGGGTCGCAAACACCGGGGAGCTGTTTTTT.

This sequence joins TRBV19 and TRBJ2-1; no firm D call. Germline loops: CDR1 LNHDA, CDR2 SQIVND (reference sequence). The CDR3 has 13 amino acids. V was clipped by 5 bases and J by 2 bases, with 7 bases between them. The CDR3 region is CASSAVAYNEQFF. For the CDR3, the DNA is TGTGCCAGTAGTGCGGTGGCCTACAATGAGCAGTTCTTC.

This chain uses TRBV9 with TRBJ1-2, with D perhaps matching TRBD1 (6 bases). Germline V gives CDR1 SGDLS, CDR2 YYNGEE. The CDR3 has 15 amino acids. Deletions cut 2 bases from V and 4 bases from J, with 15 bases between. CDR3 residues: CASSVSPTGFYGYTF. Written as DNA, the CDR3 is TGTGCCAGCAGCGTTTCACCTACAGGGTTCTATGGCTACACCTTC.

This clone was recorded a few times. The chain combines TRBV20-1 with TRBJ2-7; no clear D. Germline-derived CDR1 and CDR2 are DFQATT and SNEGSKA (reference sequence). Trimming cost V 5 bases and J 7 bases, with 6 bases left between them. The CDR3 has 9 amino acids. CDR3 nucleotides: TGCAGTGCTTCGTGGGAGCAGTACTTC. It is translated as CSASWEQYF.